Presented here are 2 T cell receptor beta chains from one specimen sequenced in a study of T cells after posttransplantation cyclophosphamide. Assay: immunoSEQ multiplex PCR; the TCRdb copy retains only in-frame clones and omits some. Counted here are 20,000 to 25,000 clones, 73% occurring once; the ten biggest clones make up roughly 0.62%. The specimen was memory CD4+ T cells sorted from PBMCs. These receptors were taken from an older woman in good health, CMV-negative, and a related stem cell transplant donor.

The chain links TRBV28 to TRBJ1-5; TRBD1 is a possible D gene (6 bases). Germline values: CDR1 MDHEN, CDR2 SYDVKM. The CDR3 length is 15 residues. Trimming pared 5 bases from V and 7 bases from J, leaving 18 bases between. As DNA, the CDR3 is TGTGCCAGCAGTCCCAGGGGCAGGGGTTGGCAGCCCCAGCATTTT. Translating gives CASSPRGRGWQPQHF.

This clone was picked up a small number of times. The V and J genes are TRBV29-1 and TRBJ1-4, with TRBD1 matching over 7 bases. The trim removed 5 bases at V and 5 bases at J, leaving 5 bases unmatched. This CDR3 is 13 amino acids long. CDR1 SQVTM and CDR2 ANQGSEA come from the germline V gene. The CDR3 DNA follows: TGCAGCGTTTGGACAGGCTGGAATGAAAAACTGTTTTTT. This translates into CSVWTGWNEKLFF.